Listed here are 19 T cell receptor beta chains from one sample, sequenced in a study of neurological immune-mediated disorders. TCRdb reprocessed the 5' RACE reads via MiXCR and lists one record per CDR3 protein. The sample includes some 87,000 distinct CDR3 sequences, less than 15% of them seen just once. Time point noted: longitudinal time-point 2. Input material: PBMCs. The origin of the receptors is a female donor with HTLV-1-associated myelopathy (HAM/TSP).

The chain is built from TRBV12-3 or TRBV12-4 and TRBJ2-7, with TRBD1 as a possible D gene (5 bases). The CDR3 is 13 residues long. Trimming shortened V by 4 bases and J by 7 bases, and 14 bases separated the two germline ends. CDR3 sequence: CASSWSPRGEQYF. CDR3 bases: TGTGCCAGCAGTTGGTCCCCTAGGGGAGAGCAGTACTTC.

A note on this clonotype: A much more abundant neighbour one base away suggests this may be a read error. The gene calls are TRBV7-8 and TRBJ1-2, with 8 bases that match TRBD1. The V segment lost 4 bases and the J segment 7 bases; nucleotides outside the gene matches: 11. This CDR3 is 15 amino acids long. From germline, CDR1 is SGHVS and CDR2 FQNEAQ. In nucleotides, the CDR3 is TGTGCCAGCAGCTCTATAAGGGTACAGGGGGGTGGCTACACCTTC. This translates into CASSSIRVQGGGYTF.

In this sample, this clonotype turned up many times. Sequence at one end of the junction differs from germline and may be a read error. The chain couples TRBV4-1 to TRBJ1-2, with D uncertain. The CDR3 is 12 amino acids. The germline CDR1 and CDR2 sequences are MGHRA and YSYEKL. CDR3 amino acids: CASSQDIRERTF. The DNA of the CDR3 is TGCGCCAGCAGCCAAGATATAAGGGAGAGGACTTTC.

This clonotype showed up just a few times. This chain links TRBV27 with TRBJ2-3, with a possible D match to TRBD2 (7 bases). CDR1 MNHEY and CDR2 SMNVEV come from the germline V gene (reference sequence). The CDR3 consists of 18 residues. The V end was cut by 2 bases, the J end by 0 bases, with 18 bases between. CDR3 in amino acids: CASSLRGMGGPSTDTQYF. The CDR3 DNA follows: TGTGCCAGCAGTTTAAGGGGTATGGGGGGGCCAAGCACAGATACGCAGTATTTT.

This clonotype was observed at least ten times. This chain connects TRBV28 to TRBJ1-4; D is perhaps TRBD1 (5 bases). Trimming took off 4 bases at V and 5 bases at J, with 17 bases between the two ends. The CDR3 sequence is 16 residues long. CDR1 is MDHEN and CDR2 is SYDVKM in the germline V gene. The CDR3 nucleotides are TGTGCCAGCAGTTCTCACGACCGGGGGGTAAATGAAAAACTGTTTTTT. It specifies CASSSHDRGVNEKLFF.

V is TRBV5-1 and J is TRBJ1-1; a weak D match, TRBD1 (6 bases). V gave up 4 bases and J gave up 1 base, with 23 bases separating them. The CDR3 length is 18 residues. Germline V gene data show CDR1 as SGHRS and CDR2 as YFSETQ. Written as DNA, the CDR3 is TGCGCCAGCAGCCGCGATCTCAGGGAGGGGGTATGGAACACTGAAGCTTTCTTT. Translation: CASSRDLREGVWNTEAFF.

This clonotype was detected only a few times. The CDR3, as DNA: TGTGCCAGCAGACGCCCCGGGACAGGGTCCACCGGGGAGCTGTTTTTT. Amino acids: CASRRPGTGSTGELFF. The V gene is TRBV9, the J gene TRBJ2-2; TRBD1 aligns across 9 bases. The V gene end was trimmed by 5 bases and the J gene end by 4 bases; junction bases not matched to a gene: 9. Germline V gene lookup returns CDR1 SGDLS and CDR2 YYNGEE. This CDR3 has 16 amino acids. The full variable domain, completed using reference TRBV9 and TRBJ2-2, is DSGVTQTPKHLITATGQRVTLRCSPRSGDLSVYWYQQSLDQGLQFLIQYYNGEERAKGNILERFSAQQFPDLHSELNLSSLELGDSALYFCASRRPGTGSTGELFFGEGSRLTVL.

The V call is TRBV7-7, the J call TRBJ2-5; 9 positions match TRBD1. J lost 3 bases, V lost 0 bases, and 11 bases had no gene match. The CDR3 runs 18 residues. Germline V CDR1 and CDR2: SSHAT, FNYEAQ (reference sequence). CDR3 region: CASSLALGTGILEETQYF. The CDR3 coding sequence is TGTGCCAGCAGCTTAGCCCTAGGGACAGGGATATTAGAAGAGACCCAGTACTTC.

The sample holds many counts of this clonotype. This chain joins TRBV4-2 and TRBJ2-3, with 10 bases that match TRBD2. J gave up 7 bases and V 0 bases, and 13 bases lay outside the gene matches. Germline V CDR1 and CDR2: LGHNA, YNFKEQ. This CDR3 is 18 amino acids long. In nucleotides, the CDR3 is TGTGCCAGCAGCCAAGATCCCCGGAATAGCGGGGGGACCAATACGCAGTATTTT. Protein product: CASSQDPRNSGGTNTQYF.

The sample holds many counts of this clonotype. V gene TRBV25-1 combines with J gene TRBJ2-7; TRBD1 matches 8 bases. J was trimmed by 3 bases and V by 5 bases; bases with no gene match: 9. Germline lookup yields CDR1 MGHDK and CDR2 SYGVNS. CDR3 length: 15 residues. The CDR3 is CASSRPGTGVYEQYF. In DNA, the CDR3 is TGTGCCAGCAGTCGCCCCGGGACAGGCGTCTACGAGCAGTACTTC.

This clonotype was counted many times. The DNA for the CDR3 is TGTGCCACCAGCAGGATGACCTCCCGGACAGATACGCAGTATTTT. It is translated as CATSRMTSRTDTQYF. The chain employs TRBV15 and TRBJ2-3; D is unresolved. The CDR3 has 15 residues. Between the trimmed V and J ends, which lost 3 bases and 3 bases, there was a span of 13 bases. Germline V gives CDR1 LNHNV, CDR2 YYDKDF (reference sequence).

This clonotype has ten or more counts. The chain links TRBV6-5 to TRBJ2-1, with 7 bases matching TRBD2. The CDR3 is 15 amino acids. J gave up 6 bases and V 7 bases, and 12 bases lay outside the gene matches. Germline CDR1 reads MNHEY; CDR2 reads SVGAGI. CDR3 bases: TGTGCCAGCACAAGGCCGGGGCCGGGGGGCAATGAGCAGTTCTTC. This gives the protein CASTRPGPGGNEQFF.

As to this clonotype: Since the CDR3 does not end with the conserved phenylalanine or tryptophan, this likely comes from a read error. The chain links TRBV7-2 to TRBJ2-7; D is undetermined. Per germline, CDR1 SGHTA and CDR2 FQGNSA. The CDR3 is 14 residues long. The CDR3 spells CASSLVGSSYEQYL. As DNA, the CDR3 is TGTGCCAGCAGCTTAGTCGGCAGTTCCTACGAACAGTACCTC.

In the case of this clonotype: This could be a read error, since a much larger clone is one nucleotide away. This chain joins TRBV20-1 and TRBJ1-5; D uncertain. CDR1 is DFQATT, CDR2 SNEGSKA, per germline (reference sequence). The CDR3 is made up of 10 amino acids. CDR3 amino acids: CGAGPRPQHF. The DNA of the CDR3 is TGCGGTGCTGGACCTAGGCCCCAGCATTTT.

The CDR3 DNA sequence: TGCGCCAGCACAGTTGACAGGGTCCACACAGATACGCAGTATTTT. Translation gives CASTVDRVHTDTQYF. The genes are TRBV5-1 and TRBJ2-3; 7 nucleotides line up with TRBD1. V was clipped by 6 bases and J by 2 bases; unmatched bases: 9. Germline values: CDR1 SGHRS, CDR2 YFSETQ. The CDR3 consists of 15 residues.

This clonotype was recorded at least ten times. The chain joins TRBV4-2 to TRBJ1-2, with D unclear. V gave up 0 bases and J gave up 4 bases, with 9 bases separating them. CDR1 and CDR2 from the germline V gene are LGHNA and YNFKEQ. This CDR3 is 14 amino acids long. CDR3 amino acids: CASSQDLGRYGYTF. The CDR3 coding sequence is TGTGCCAGCAGCCAAGATTTAGGCCGCTATGGCTACACCTTC.

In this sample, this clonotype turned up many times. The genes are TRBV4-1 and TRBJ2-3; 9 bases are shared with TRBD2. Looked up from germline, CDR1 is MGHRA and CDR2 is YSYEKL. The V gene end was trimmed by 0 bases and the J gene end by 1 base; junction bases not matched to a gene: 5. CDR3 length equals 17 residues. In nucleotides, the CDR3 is TGCGCCAGCAGCCAAGAGTGGGTAGCGGGGGGCACAGATACGCAGTATTTT. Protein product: CASSQEWVAGGTDTQYF.

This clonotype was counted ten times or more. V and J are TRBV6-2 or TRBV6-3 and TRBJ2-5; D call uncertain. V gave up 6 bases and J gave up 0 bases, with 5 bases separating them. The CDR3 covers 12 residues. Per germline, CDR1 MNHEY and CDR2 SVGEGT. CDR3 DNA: TGTGCCAGCAGAACGAACCAAGAGACCCAGTACTTC. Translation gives CASRTNQETQYF.

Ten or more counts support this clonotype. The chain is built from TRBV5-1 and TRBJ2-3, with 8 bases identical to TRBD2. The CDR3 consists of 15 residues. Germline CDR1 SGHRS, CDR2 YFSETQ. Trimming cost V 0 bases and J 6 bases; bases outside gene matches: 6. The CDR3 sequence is CASSLDSGARDTQYF. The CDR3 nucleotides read TGCGCCAGCAGCTTGGATAGCGGGGCGAGGGATACGCAGTATTTT.